The T cell receptor (beta chain) described here comes from a study of early T cells in non-severe SARS-CoV-2 infection. Across the study: Sequenced material consisted of bulk RNA (from unsorted whole blood), and chains were unpaired.

This clonotype came up a few times. The CDR3 spans 11 residues. Trimming cost V 4 bases and J 1 base, with 4 bases left between them. CDR1 is DFQATT and CDR2 is SNEGSKA in the germline V gene (reference sequence). MiXCR was run by TCRdb on the 5' RACE reads, yielding one entry per CDR3 protein. This sample has approximately 49,000 distinct CDR3 sequences, with about 10% found just once. This clonotype was sampled from an adult who was a healthcare worker with PCR-confirmed SARS-CoV-2 infection or an uninfected control (not recorded which). The sample comprised whole blood. The gene calls are TRBV20-1 and TRBJ1-2; D is unclear. The CDR3 DNA reads TGCAGTGCTAAGATTAACTATGGCTACACCTTC. This codes for CSAKINYGYTF.